This section outlines one TCR beta chain sequence together with its context. Produced via immunoSEQ multiplex PCR; TCRdb's table is partial and in-frame only. The data hold about 250,000 clones, with about 90% observed a single time. CDR1 is MNHEY and CDR2 is SVGEGT in the germline V gene. Unmatched junction bases numbered 2, after V lost 0 bases and J lost 4 bases. The CDR3 has 15 residues. This entry is derived from a study of blood T cell repertoires in COVID-19. Study summary: T cells, B-cell-depleted T cells, or PBMCs supplied cDNA or gDNA.

Sequencing was carried out using peripheral blood. The rearrangement joins TRBV6-2 or TRBV6-3 to TRBJ2-7; 11 bases are a match to TRBD1. The receptor was derived from an elderly man with acute or convalescent COVID-19. The CDR3 reads CASSYSRDRGYEQYF. In DNA form, the CDR3 reads TGTGCCAGCAGTTACTCAAGGGACAGGGGGTACGAGCAGTACTTC.